The 2 T cell receptor beta chains given below trace back to one sample, sequenced in a study of CD8+ T cells in alopecia areata. Investigators isolated RNA and reverse transcribed it into cDNA to act as the sequencing template. Only in-frame clones appear in the TCRdb table, and some are missing; sequencing was by immunoSEQ multiplex PCR. The sample holds about 180,000 clones; about three fifths are singletons and the top ten take about a sixth. Treatment meaning: oral pan-JAK inhibitor, 5-10 mg twice daily. This sample comprised CD4+ T cells sorted from blood, obtained at approximately week 60, from a patient treated with tofacitinib. These receptor sequences come from a human donor with alopecia areata.

This clone has only one observation. V gene TRBV30 combines with J gene TRBJ2-5, with TRBD2 as a possible D gene (6 bases). The DNA end lines up better with TRBJ2-7; the J call may be wrong. The CDR3 covers 14 residues. The germline gives CDR1 GTSNPN, CDR2 SVGIG (reference sequence). The CDR3 sequence is CATVTRGSSYEQYF. CDR3 DNA: TGTGCCACTGTAACTCGGGGGAGCTCCTACGAGCAGTACTTC.

On this clone itself: Other DNA sequences of this sample code for an identical CDR3. CDR3 nucleotide sequence: TGTGCCAGCAGCCATGACAGGGGGCGAGGCTACACCTTC. Translation gives CASSHDRGRGYTF. J is TRBJ1-2 and V is TRBV6-1; 10 positions match TRBD1. The CDR3 consists of 13 residues. V lost 6 bases to trimming and J lost 8 bases; unmatched junction nucleotides: 6. Germline V gene lookup returns CDR1 MNHNS and CDR2 SASEGT.